The 23 T cell receptor beta chains presented below share a single source sample, sequenced in a study of technical replicates of blood from several donors. The data were produced by immunoSEQ multiplex PCR, yet TCRdb's version contains in-frame clones alone and is incomplete. Here the sample spans approximately 60,000 clones, 70% to 90% being singletons. Sequencing used PBMCs. All receptors derive from a human donor in good health. Some clones in this sample may be carry-over from other donors' samples.

V usage is TRBV9 and J usage is TRBJ2-1; D might be TRBD2 (6 bases). In germline, CDR1 is SGDLS, CDR2 YYNGEE. Trimming cost V 3 bases and J 7 bases, with 20 bases left between them. CDR3 size: 16 residues. The CDR3 spells CASSAGEVWRGNEQFF. DNA of the CDR3: TGTGCCAGCAGCGCCGGAGAAGTTTGGCGGGGAAATGAGCAGTTCTTC.

The chain has TRBV13 and TRBJ2-2; D not certain. CDR1 PRHDT and CDR2 FYEKMQ come from the germline V gene (reference sequence). The CDR3 totals 14 residues. V lost 0 bases, J lost 6 bases, and 8 bases lay in between. This CDR3 is CASSLGARAGELFF. CDR3 in DNA: TGTGCCAGCAGCTTAGGCGCCCGGGCCGGGGAGCTGTTTTTT.

This sequence joins TRBV6-5 and TRBJ2-1, with D uncertain. CDR1 and CDR2 (germline): MNHEY, SVGAGI. Trimming left V 7 bases short and J 7 bases short, with 8 bases between. This CDR3 comprises 11 residues. As DNA, the CDR3 is TGTGCCAGCAAAATCAGGAATGAGCAGTTCTTC. Translation gives CASKIRNEQFF.

The chain has TRBV6-6 and TRBJ1-6; D unclear. CDR3 length equals 14 residues. The V and J ends lost 4 bases and 10 bases respectively, with 14 bases between them. Germline CDR1 is MNHNY and CDR2 is SVGAGI (reference sequence). Here the CDR3 DNA reads TGTGCCAGCAGTTCACTACCGGGAGAGTCACCCCTCCACTTT. This sequence encodes CASSSLPGESPLHF.

The rearrangement joins TRBV6-6 to TRBJ1-2; 7 bases match TRBD1. The CDR3 totals 11 residues. Looked up from germline, CDR1 is MNHNY and CDR2 is SVGAGI (reference sequence). The ends lost 10 bases at V and 7 bases at J; junction bases unmatched: 6. The CDR3, as DNA: TGTGCCAATGCAGGGGGAAGTGGCTACACCTTC. This sequence encodes CANAGGSGYTF.

The chain carries TRBV19 and TRBJ2-1; 9 bases fit TRBD2. CDR1 and CDR2 (germline): LNHDA, SQIVND (reference sequence). V lost 2 bases, J lost 2 bases, and 4 bases stayed unmatched. The CDR3 spans 16 residues. CDR3 DNA: TGTGCCAGTAGTATATTGCGGGAGGGCCCCTACAATGAGCAGTTCTTC. It specifies CASSILREGPYNEQFF.

V and J are TRBV4-2 and TRBJ1-1; 9 nucleotides line up with TRBD1. Germline lookup yields CDR1 LGHNA and CDR2 YNFKEQ. CDR3 length: 17 residues. Trimming cost V 0 bases and J 1 base; bases outside gene matches: 6. The CDR3 here is CASSQDMDRGANTEAFF. CDR3 DNA: TGTGCCAGCAGCCAAGATATGGACAGGGGCGCGAACACTGAAGCTTTCTTT.

In nucleotides, the CDR3 is TGTGCCAGCACCTCTCGCGGATTGAACACCGGGGAGCTGTTTTTT. This translates into CASTSRGLNTGELFF. This chain uses TRBV6-5 with TRBJ2-2, with unresolved D. This CDR3 has 15 residues. V was cut by 7 bases and J by 1 base, with 13 bases left in between. Germline lookup yields CDR1 MNHEY and CDR2 SVGAGI.

This sequence joins TRBV7-3 and TRBJ2-2; possible D gene TRBD1, 6 bases. Trimming removed 5 bases from V and 5 bases from J, with 12 bases in between. This CDR3 is 14 amino acids long. Per germline, CDR1 SGHTA and CDR2 FQGTGA. The CDR3 region has the DNA TGTGCCAGCAGCCCCCTGGGGGCGACCGGGGAGCTGTTTTTT. As protein: CASSPLGATGELFF.

The gene calls are TRBV6-1 and TRBJ1-1; the D gene is possibly TRBD1 (5 bases). From germline, CDR1 is MNHNS and CDR2 SASEGT. The CDR3 is made up of 14 amino acids. V lost 1 base and J 2 bases, leaving 8 bases between the germline ends. CDR3 residues: CASSEVQGNTEAFF. The CDR3, as DNA: TGTGCCAGCAGTGAAGTCCAGGGTAACACTGAAGCTTTCTTT.

The rearrangement joins TRBV7-2 to TRBJ2-3; 7 bases fit TRBD2. Germline V CDR1 and CDR2: SGHTA, FQGNSA. The CDR3 covers 16 residues. Germline trimming cut 3 bases from V and 2 bases from J; bases unmatched to any gene: 8. CDR3 in amino acids: CASSFTGTILTDTQYF. The DNA for the CDR3 is TGTGCCAGCAGCTTTACCGGGACTATCCTCACAGATACGCAGTATTTT.

This clone was observed once. The genes are TRBV7-8 and TRBJ2-5, with 9 bases aligning to TRBD2. With 5 bases clipped from V and 5 bases from J, the junction kept 15 bases outside the gene matches. The CDR3 runs to 17 residues. CDR1 is SGHVS and CDR2 is FQNEAQ in the germline V gene. The CDR3 region is CASSPRGGPSGVETQYF. The DNA of the CDR3 is TGTGCCAGCAGCCCGAGAGGTGGGCCTAGCGGGGTGGAGACCCAGTACTTC.

The gene calls are TRBV6-1 and TRBJ2-4, with a weak D call TRBD2 (5 bases). V was trimmed by 5 bases and J by 9 bases, leaving 11 bases between them. This CDR3 contains 12 residues. Germline assignment: CDR1 MNHNS and CDR2 SASEGT. The CDR3: CASSPTSPIQYF. CDR3 DNA: TGTGCCAGCAGTCCAACTAGTCCCATTCAGTACTTC.

The chain links TRBV27 to TRBJ2-6, with D unresolved. Germline CDR1 reads MNHEY; CDR2 reads SMNVEV (reference sequence). Trimming took off 7 bases at V and 1 base at J, with 11 bases between the two ends. The CDR3 contains 15 residues. The DNA of the CDR3 is TGTGCCAGCAAATTTGCCGGGTCTGGGGCCAACGTCCTGACTTTC. It codes for CASKFAGSGANVLTF.

The rearrangement uses TRBV7-6 and TRBJ1-3; D is unresolved. Germline CDR1 reads SGHVS; CDR2 reads FNYEAQ. CDR3 size: 14 residues. The V end lost 1 base, the J end lost 0 bases, and 4 bases lay between the germline ends. This CDR3 reads CASSLGSSGNTIYF. In DNA form, the CDR3 reads TGTGCCAGCAGCTTAGGCAGCTCTGGAAACACCATATATTTT. The full variable domain, in which reference TRBV7-6 and TRBJ1-3 provide the parts outside the CDR3, is GAGVSQSPRYKVTKRGQDVALRCDPISGHVSLYWYRQALGQGPEFLTYFNYEAQQDKSGLPNDRFSAERPEGSISTLTIQRTEQRDSAMYRCASSLGSSGNTIYFGEGSWLTVV.

The chain uses TRBV25-1 and TRBJ2-2; D unclear. Germline loops: CDR1 MGHDK, CDR2 SYGVNS. Trimming removed 5 bases from V and 0 bases from J, with 7 bases in between. The CDR3 is 14 residues long. The chain's CDR3 is CASSPVSNTGELFF. For the CDR3, the DNA is TGTGCCAGCAGTCCTGTTTCGAACACCGGGGAGCTGTTTTTT.

The J gene is TRBJ2-2, the V gene TRBV4-1, with D possibly TRBD2 on 6 matching bases. The CDR3 covers 20 residues. The ends were cut back, 3 bases at V and 3 bases at J, with 26 bases in the middle. Looked up from germline, CDR1 is MGHRA and CDR2 is YSYEKL. The CDR3 loop is CASSQGRSGSSYRDTGELFF. The CDR3 DNA reads TGCGCCAGCAGCCAGGGGAGGAGCGGTTCTTCATACCGGGACACCGGGGAGCTGTTTTTT.

The genes are TRBV11-2 and TRBJ2-1, with 7 positions matching TRBD2. Germline-derived CDR1 and CDR2 are SGHAT and FQNNGV. The CDR3 is 14 amino acids. V shed 1 base, J shed 5 bases, and the junction held 2 bases outside the gene matches. CDR3 nucleotides: TGTGCCAGCAGCTTAGGGGGGACTAACAATGAGCAGTTCTTC. This codes for CASSLGGTNNEQFF. The full variable domain, rest sourced from reference TRBV11-2 and TRBJ2-1, is EAGVAQSPRYKIIEKRQSVAFWCNPISGHATLYWYQQILGQGPKLLIQFQNNGVVDDSQLPKDRFSAERLKGVDSTLKIQPAKLEDSAVYLCASSLGGTNNEQFFGPGTRLTVL.

The chain carries TRBV6-5 and TRBJ1-1; D possibly corresponds to TRBD1 (6 bases). V was trimmed by 5 bases and J by 2 bases, leaving 15 bases between them. This CDR3 comprises 15 residues. The germline gives CDR1 MNHEY, CDR2 SVGAGI. This chain's CDR3 is CASSRTGTLNTEAFF. The CDR3 DNA reads TGTGCCAGCAGTAGGACCGGGACACTTAACACTGAAGCTTTCTTT.

The V gene is TRBV5-1, the J gene TRBJ2-3, with no clear D. CDR1 and CDR2 (germline): SGHRS, YFSETQ. The CDR3 is made up of 13 amino acids. Trimming stripped 3 bases from V and 6 bases from J, with 11 bases between. Here the CDR3 DNA reads TGCGCCAGCAGCTCCTCGCAGTGGGATACGCAGTATTTT. Its translation is CASSSSQWDTQYF. Full variable domain (rest looked up from reference TRBV5-1 and TRBJ2-3): KAGVTQTPRYLIKTRGQQVTLSCSPISGHRSVSWYQQTPGQGLQFLFEYFSETQRNKGNFPGRFSGRQFSNSRSEMNVSTLELGDSALYLCASSSSQWDTQYFGPGTRLTVL.

V is TRBV5-4 and J is TRBJ1-1, with D unresolved. The ends were cut back, 2 bases at V and 1 base at J, with 6 bases in the middle. CDR3 length equals 13 residues. Germline values: CDR1 SGHNT, CDR2 YYREEE (reference sequence). The chain's CDR3 is CASSFPGNTEAFF. The CDR3 DNA reads TGTGCCAGCAGCTTTCCCGGGAACACTGAAGCTTTCTTT.

The chain has TRBV4-3 and TRBJ2-1, with 14 bases that match TRBD2. After removal of 1 base from V and 0 bases from J, the junction contained 5 bases not matched to a gene. The CDR3 loop spans 19 amino acids. The germline V gene has CDR1 LGHNA and CDR2 YSLEER. The CDR3: CASSQAGLAGAISYNEQFF. CDR3 coding DNA: TGCGCCAGCAGCCAAGCGGGACTAGCGGGAGCTATCTCCTACAATGAGCAGTTCTTC.

This chain connects TRBV7-2 to TRBJ2-1, with a possible D match to TRBD1 (5 bases). The length of the CDR3 is 12 residues. Trimming took 5 bases from V and 8 from J, leaving 10 bases between them. Germline V gene lookup returns CDR1 SGHTA and CDR2 FQGNSA. The CDR3, as DNA: TGTGCCAGCAGCCAACAGGCAGATGAGCAGTTCTTC. Translating it yields CASSQQADEQFF.